These 18 T cell receptor beta chains share one sample of origin, sequenced in a study of control samples from healthy donors and cancer patients (dated by TCRdb to between 2020 and 2021). Receptor amplification or capture employed the immunoSEQ multiplex PCR assay. Drawn from immuneACCESS, this table holds only the in-frame rearrangements with V and J called that TCRdb kept. Clones are partly lost; checked studies trace under half to an unresolved V gene and leave the rest unexplained. This sample comprises around 80,000 clones, about 94% of them detected only once. The ten largest clones take up 2.8% of the sample. Material: blood. The receptors shown here come from a woman younger than 45 in good health.

This clone was observed once. The rearrangement links TRBV18 to TRBJ1-1; D is unresolved. The CDR3 extends over 15 amino acids. V was trimmed by 1 base and J by 1 base, leaving 10 bases between them. Germline CDR1 is KGHSH and CDR2 is LQKENI. This chain's CDR3 is CASSPHPGENTEAFF. CDR3 sequence (DNA): TGTGCCAGCTCACCACACCCCGGGGAGAACACTGAAGCTTTCTTT.

The J gene is TRBJ2-2, the V gene TRBV11-2, with TRBD2 matching 8 bases. V lost 1 base and J lost 6; bases outside the gene matches: 4. Germline CDR1 and CDR2: SGHAT and FQNNGV. The CDR3 has 15 amino acids. The DNA of the CDR3 is TGTGCCAGCAGCTTAGGTTGGCGGGGGGCCGGGGAGCTGTTTTTT. Protein: CASSLGWRGAGELFF.

The chain couples TRBV14 to TRBJ2-7; no clear D. The germline V and J ends were trimmed by 1 base and 3 bases, with 4 bases remaining between them. The CDR3 has 12 amino acids. Germline V lookup: CDR1 SGHDN, CDR2 FVKESK. CDR3 region: CASSQVVYEQYF. The DNA of the CDR3 is TGTGCCAGCAGCCAAGTAGTCTACGAGCAGTACTTC.

The genes are TRBV5-4 and TRBJ1-3; 9 bases match TRBD1. The CDR3 sequence is 18 residues long. From germline, CDR1 is SGHNT and CDR2 YYREEE (reference sequence). V lost 2 bases to trimming and J lost 0 bases; unmatched junction nucleotides: 9. CDR3 residues: CASSFSLGQGLSGNTIYF. In nucleotides, the CDR3 is TGTGCCAGCAGCTTCTCTCTGGGACAGGGCCTCTCTGGAAACACCATATATTTT.

The chain combines TRBV28 with TRBJ2-6; 14 bases match TRBD2. This CDR3 contains 18 residues. V was pared by 3 bases and J by 5 bases, with 6 bases of the junction left unmatched. Germline CDR1 MDHEN, CDR2 SYDVKM. CDR3 loop: CASSFKTSGGVWANVLTF. In DNA, the CDR3 is TGTGCCAGCAGTTTTAAGACTAGCGGGGGGGTCTGGGCCAACGTCCTGACTTTC.

This CDR3 reads CASSQDRAGTGELFF. The CDR3 DNA is TGTGCCAGCAGCCAGGACAGGGCTGGCACCGGGGAGCTGTTTTTT. The genes are TRBV7-3 and TRBJ2-2; 8 bases fit TRBD1. After removal of 5 bases from V and 4 bases from J, the junction contained 6 bases not matched to a gene. This CDR3 has 15 residues. Germline loops: CDR1 SGHTA, CDR2 FQGTGA.

The V gene is TRBV25-1, the J gene TRBJ1-4; no firm D call. V lost 3 bases to trimming and J lost 7 bases, with 15 bases between them. This CDR3 comprises 15 residues. Germline values: CDR1 MGHDK, CDR2 SYGVNS. This CDR3 is CASSDRGSYSEKLFF. DNA for the CDR3: TGTGCCAGCAGTGACCGAGGGTCTTACAGTGAAAAACTGTTTTTT.

The genes are TRBV30 and TRBJ2-1, with 7 bases matching TRBD1. The CDR3 contains 14 residues. The germline CDR1 and CDR2 sequences are GTSNPN and SVGIG (reference sequence). The DNA of the CDR3 is TGTGCGCATGGACAGGCCGGGTCATGGAATGAGCAGTTCTTC. It encodes CAHGQAGSWNEQFF.

V is TRBV11-2 and J is TRBJ2-2; the D gene is possibly TRBD2 (6 bases). With 7 bases removed from V and 0 bases from J, the gap between germline ends came to 12 bases. Germline lookup yields CDR1 SGHAT and CDR2 FQNNGV. This CDR3 has 15 amino acids. The chain's CDR3 is CASNPGLTNTGELFF. The CDR3 DNA follows: TGTGCCAGCAACCCGGGACTTACGAACACCGGGGAGCTGTTTTTT. The full variable domain, completed using reference TRBV11-2 and TRBJ2-2, is EAGVAQSPRYKIIEKRQSVAFWCNPISGHATLYWYQQILGQGPKLLIQFQNNGVVDDSQLPKDRFSAERLKGVDSTLKIQPAKLEDSAVYLCASNPGLTNTGELFFGEGSRLTVL.

The chain joins TRBV7-6 to TRBJ1-5; possible D gene TRBD1, 6 bases. The CDR3 runs to 19 residues. With 6 bases removed from V and 7 bases from J, the gap between germline ends came to 31 bases. Germline V gene data show CDR1 as SGHVS and CDR2 as FNYEAQ. CDR3 residues: CASRYEGKFWGREGQPQHF. The DNA for the CDR3 is TGTGCCAGCAGATATGAGGGAAAGTTCTGGGGGCGTGAGGGACAGCCCCAGCATTTT. The full variable domain, its missing parts supplied by reference TRBV7-6 and TRBJ1-5, is GAGVSQSPRYKVTKRGQDVALRCDPISGHVSLYWYRQALGQGPEFLTYFNYEAQQDKSGLPNDRFSAERPEGSISTLTIQRTEQRDSAMYRCASRYEGKFWGREGQPQHFGDGTRLSIL.

This rearrangement joins TRBV6-5 to TRBJ1-4; D unresolved. The CDR3 loop spans 12 amino acids. The V end was cut by 8 bases, the J end by 8 bases, with 12 bases between. The V gene's germline CDR1 is MNHEY and CDR2 SVGAGI. In DNA, the CDR3 is TGTGCCAGCGCTGCGTTTGGGGAAAAACTGTTTTTT. Its protein product is CASAAFGEKLFF.

This rearrangement joins TRBV28 to TRBJ1-3, with D tentatively TRBD1 (5 bases). The CDR3 extends over 16 amino acids. The germline V gene has CDR1 MDHEN and CDR2 SYDVKM. V gave up 5 bases and J gave up 0 bases, with 14 bases separating them. The CDR3 bases are TGTGCCAGCAGTCTGCAGACAGCGCTCTCTGGAAACACCATATATTTT. Amino acid sequence: CASSLQTALSGNTIYF. The variable domain in full, with the rest retrieved from reference TRBV28 and TRBJ1-3, is DVKVTQSSRYLVKRTGEKVFLECVQDMDHENMFWYRQDPGLGLRLIYFSYDVKMKEKGDIPEGYSVSREKKERFSLILESASTNQTSMYLCASSLQTALSGNTIYFGEGSWLTVV.

The chain carries TRBV18 and TRBJ1-1; D ambiguous. The germline CDR1 and CDR2 sequences are KGHSH and LQKENI. V was trimmed by 2 bases and J by 1 base, leaving 5 bases between them. The CDR3 extends over 13 amino acids. This chain's CDR3 is CASSPGPNTEAFF. The CDR3 DNA follows: TGTGCCAGCTCACCAGGACCGAACACTGAAGCTTTCTTT. Using reference TRBV18 and TRBJ1-1 for the parts outside the CDR3, the full variable domain is NAGVMQNPRHLVRRRGQEARLRCSPMKGHSHVYWYRQLPEEGLKFMVYLQKENIIDESGMPKERFSAEFPKEGPSILRIQQVVRGDSAAYFCASSPGPNTEAFFGQGTRLTVV.

The V call is TRBV3-1 (or the pseudogene TRBV3-2), the J call TRBJ2-1; the match to TRBD1 covers 11 bases. This CDR3 spans 17 amino acids. Germline values: CDR1 LGHDT, CDR2 YNNKEL (reference sequence). V shed 4 bases and J 4 bases; nucleotides not matched to a gene: 9. The CDR3 DNA is TGTGCCAGCAGCCCTCACCCGGGACAGGGGGGGTACAATGAGCAGTTCTTC. Translation: CASSPHPGQGGYNEQFF.

The J gene is TRBJ2-2, the V gene TRBV5-1; tentative D call: TRBD1 (5 bases). CDR1 is SGHRS, CDR2 YFSETQ, per germline. The length of the CDR3 is 15 residues. Between the trimmed V and J ends, which lost 2 bases and 3 bases, there was a span of 11 bases. The CDR3 region has the DNA TGCGCCAGCAGCTTTTGGACAACCGACACCGGGGAGCTGTTTTTT. It specifies CASSFWTTDTGELFF.

V is TRBV27 and J is TRBJ2-1, with TRBD1 matching 7 bases. The ends lost 4 bases at V and 4 bases at J; junction bases unmatched: 1. The germline gives CDR1 MNHEY, CDR2 SMNVEV (reference sequence). The CDR3 has 13 residues. CDR3: CASSSTGYNEQFF. DNA for the CDR3: TGTGCCAGCAGTTCGACAGGGTACAATGAGCAGTTCTTC.

This clone was counted a few times. The chain is built from TRBV3-1 (or the pseudogene TRBV3-2) and TRBJ2-2; D ambiguous. The CDR3 loop spans 12 amino acids. Germline V lookup: CDR1 LGHDT, CDR2 YNNKEL (reference sequence). V was trimmed by 6 bases and J by 5 bases, leaving 7 bases between them. The CDR3 here is CASRDPTGELFF. For the CDR3, the DNA is TGTGCCAGCAGGGACCCAACCGGGGAGCTGTTTTTT.

This clone is a singleton in its sample. The chain couples TRBV5-1 to TRBJ1-1; TRBD1 agrees at 8 bases. The germline CDR1 and CDR2 sequences are SGHRS and YFSETQ. This CDR3 spans 15 amino acids. The V and J ends lost 4 bases and 2 bases, in that order; junction bases with no gene match: 7. CDR3 region: CASSTVGTGNTEAFF. Written as DNA, the CDR3 is TGCGCCAGCAGCACCGTCGGGACAGGCAACACTGAAGCTTTCTTT.